This entry lists 16 T cell receptor beta chains sequenced from one sample in a study of blood T cell repertoires in COVID-19. Assay: immunoSEQ multiplex PCR; the TCRdb copy retains only in-frame clones and omits some. Of about 270,000 clones in the sample, about 83% are singletons; the top ten hold roughly 5.7%. Sequenced input: peripheral blood. These receptors all come from a man older than 75 with acute or convalescent COVID-19.

V and J are TRBV5-1 and TRBJ1-1; 7 bases line up with TRBD1. Trimming removed 0 bases from V and 3 bases from J; junction bases left unmatched: 11. Germline V gene lookup returns CDR1 SGHRS and CDR2 YFSETQ. This CDR3 has 17 amino acids. CDR3 region: CASSLAPTGAGYTEAFF. CDR3 DNA sequence: TGCGCCAGCAGCTTGGCCCCTACAGGGGCGGGGTACACTGAAGCTTTCTTT. Using reference TRBV5-1 and TRBJ1-1 for the parts outside the CDR3, the full variable domain is KAGVTQTPRYLIKTRGQQVTLSCSPISGHRSVSWYQQTPGQGLQFLFEYFSETQRNKGNFPGRFSGRQFSNSRSEMNVSTLELGDSALYLCASSLAPTGAGYTEAFFGQGTRLTVV.

In this sample, this clone turned up a few times. The chain has TRBV5-1 and TRBJ1-5; D may be TRBD1 (6 bases). Per the germline V gene, CDR1 is SGHRS and CDR2 is YFSETQ. V dropped 2 bases and J dropped 4 bases, with 19 bases sitting between them. This CDR3 is 17 amino acids long. The CDR3 spells CASSFVPLDRINQPQHF. The CDR3 DNA follows: TGCGCCAGCAGCTTCGTCCCCCTCGACAGGATTAATCAGCCCCAGCATTTT.

This chain's CDR3 is CASSQAGLGTEAFF. CDR3 in DNA: TGTGCCAGCAGCCAAGCCGGTCTTGGCACTGAAGCTTTCTTT. This rearrangement joins TRBV14 to TRBJ1-1; D call uncertain. V shed 1 base and J shed 4 bases, with 10 bases lying between them. CDR1 is SGHDN and CDR2 is FVKESK in the germline V gene. The CDR3 contains 14 residues. Supplemented by reference TRBV14 and TRBJ1-1, the full variable domain reads EAGVTQFPSHSVIEKGQTVTLRCDPISGHDNLYWYRRVMGKEIKFLLHFVKESKQDESGMPNNRFLAERTGGTYSTLKVQPAELEDSGVYFCASSQAGLGTEAFFGQGTRLTVV.

The chain recombines TRBV9 with TRBJ1-4, with 7 bases identical to TRBD1. Trimming took 2 bases from V and 7 from J; bases not matched to a gene: 5. The germline V gene has CDR1 SGDLS and CDR2 YYNGEE. The CDR3 covers 14 residues. The CDR3 is CASSVGTVSEKLFF. The CDR3 DNA reads as TGTGCCAGCAGCGTCGGGACAGTTAGTGAAAAACTGTTTTTT.

This clone was counted once. V usage is TRBV18 and J usage is TRBJ1-3; 8 positions agree with TRBD1. V lost 2 bases to trimming and J lost 1 base; unmatched junction nucleotides: 4. There are 16 residues in the CDR3. Germline loops: CDR1 KGHSH, CDR2 LQKENI. The CDR3 is CASSPAQGVSGNTIYF. The CDR3, as DNA: TGTGCCAGCTCACCAGCACAGGGGGTATCTGGAAACACCATATATTTT.

The J gene is TRBJ2-5, the V gene TRBV4-1; TRBD2 aligns across 13 bases. Trimming cost V 5 bases and J 5 bases; bases outside gene matches: 5. The CDR3 length is 15 residues. Germline values: CDR1 MGHRA, CDR2 YSYEKL. The CDR3 DNA is TGCGCCAGCAGCAAGGGACTAGCGGGATTGGAGACCCAGTACTTC. Translation: CASSKGLAGLETQYF.

The V call is TRBV19, the J call TRBJ1-5; a weak D match, TRBD1 (6 bases). CDR3 length: 16 residues. The ends were cut back, 5 bases at V and 5 bases at J, with 19 bases in the middle. The germline V gene has CDR1 LNHDA and CDR2 SQIVND (reference sequence). Here the CDR3 DNA reads TGTGCCAGTAGTTCAATACAGGGAGGGCCGGATCAGCCCCAGCATTTT. Its protein is CASSSIQGGPDQPQHF.

The chain joins TRBV7-2 to TRBJ1-5; no definite D call. V lost 4 bases and J 6 bases, leaving 10 bases between the germline ends. The CDR3 consists of 13 residues. Germline loops: CDR1 SGHTA, CDR2 FQGNSA. CDR3 residues: CASSSHGGQPQHF. The CDR3, as DNA: TGTGCCAGCAGCTCACACGGCGGTCAGCCCCAGCATTTT.

The J gene is TRBJ2-5, the V gene TRBV19; 7 bases align to TRBD1. The V and J ends lost 0 bases and 1 base, in that order; junction bases with no gene match: 5. CDR3 length equals 16 residues. CDR1 and CDR2 (germline): LNHDA, SQIVND (reference sequence). CDR3 nucleotide sequence: TGTGCCAGTAGTATAGATCTGCCAGGGGGCCAAGAGACCCAGTACTTC. It yields the protein CASSIDLPGGQETQYF.

The chain couples TRBV5-1 to TRBJ2-5, with 8 bases that match TRBD1. The CDR3 is 17 residues long. The germline V gene has CDR1 SGHRS and CDR2 YFSETQ. V shed 0 bases and J 4 bases; nucleotides not matched to a gene: 11. CDR3 bases: TGCGCCAGCAGCTTGGTGGGGGGACAGGTGGAGCGAGAGACCCAGTACTTC. This translates into CASSLVGGQVERETQYF.

V and J are TRBV29-1 and TRBJ2-7, with TRBD1 matching over 7 bases. CDR3 length equals 16 residues. Germline CDR1 is SQVTM and CDR2 is ANQGSEA. Trimming took 4 bases from V and 3 from J; bases not matched to a gene: 15. The CDR3 sequence is CSVVQVWQGEVYEQYF. In DNA form, the CDR3 reads TGCAGCGTTGTTCAGGTTTGGCAGGGGGAAGTCTACGAGCAGTACTTC.

V is TRBV2 and J is TRBJ2-5, with D possibly TRBD2 on 6 matching bases. Germline lookup yields CDR1 SNHLY and CDR2 FYNNEI. V lost 4 bases to trimming and J lost 1 base, with 16 bases between them. The CDR3 sequence is 16 residues long. Written as DNA, the CDR3 is TGTGCCAGCAGTGGATCCGGGACTGTCCCCCAAGAGACCCAGTACTTC. It yields the protein CASSGSGTVPQETQYF.

The chain joins TRBV5-5 to TRBJ2-7; TRBD2 agrees at 7 bases. Germline V gene sequence: CDR1 SGHKS, CDR2 YYEKEE (reference sequence). The CDR3 loop spans 15 amino acids. V was clipped by 2 bases and J by 2 bases; unmatched bases: 7. The CDR3 spells CASSLTPGGTYEQYF. The DNA of the CDR3 is TGTGCCAGCAGCTTAACTCCGGGAGGAACCTACGAGCAGTACTTC. The full variable domain, in which reference TRBV5-5 and TRBJ2-7 provide the parts outside the CDR3, is DAGVTQSPTHLIKTRGQQVTLRCSPISGHKSVSWYQQVLGQGPQFIFQYYEKEERGRGNFPDRFSARQFPNYSSELNVNALLLGDSALYLCASSLTPGGTYEQYFGPGTRLTVT.

This chain links TRBV7-9 with TRBJ1-2; D perhaps matches TRBD1 (5 bases). The germline gives CDR1 SEHNR, CDR2 FQNEAQ (reference sequence). This CDR3 has 14 residues. V lost 3 bases to trimming and J lost 8 bases, with 16 bases between them. The DNA for the CDR3 is TGTGCCAGCAGCTTTACGGGGGGGAGTGAGGGCTACACCTTC. Translating gives CASSFTGGSEGYTF.

The J gene is TRBJ2-7, the V gene TRBV5-1; D perhaps matches TRBD1 (5 bases). The length of the CDR3 is 15 residues. Trimming left V 0 bases short and J 1 base short, with 11 bases between. Germline assignment: CDR1 SGHRS and CDR2 YFSETQ. The CDR3: CASSLGPGFSYEQYF. CDR3 nucleotides: TGCGCCAGCAGCTTGGGGCCAGGGTTTTCCTACGAGCAGTACTTC.

The V gene is TRBV5-8, the J gene TRBJ2-5; D may be TRBD2 (7 bases). CDR3 size: 16 residues. The V end lost 7 bases, the J end lost 4 bases, and 23 bases lay between the germline ends. From germline, CDR1 is SGHTS and CDR2 YDEGEE. DNA of the CDR3: TGTGCCAGCCCAAATGGTGCGGGGGCGCGAGCAGAGACCCAGTACTTC. Its translation is CASPNGAGARAETQYF. Combining the CDR3 with reference TRBV5-8 and TRBJ2-5 gives the whole variable domain EAGVTQSPTHLIKTRGQQATLRCSPISGHTSVYWYQQALGLGLQFLLWYDEGEERNRGNFPPRFSGRQFPNYSSELNVNALELEDSALYLCASPNGAGARAETQYFGPGTRLLVL.